In its sample, the clone carrying this T cell receptor (beta chain) was seen a few times. This sample stems from a study of blood T cells in healthy people across ages. Study-level background: Capturing about one barcoded beta molecule per two T cells was achieved by template switching.

This CDR3 is 10 amino acids long. The germline V and J ends were trimmed by 10 bases and 9 bases, with 12 bases remaining between them. The germline CDR1 and CDR2 sequences are LNHDA and SQIVND (reference sequence). It was with a sample-barcoded 5' primer and a J-beta primer mix that a second PCR of roughly 7 to 12 cycles was run. TCRdb re-analysed the 5' RACE reads in MiXCR, keeping a single row per CDR3 protein. The data contain 800,000 to 1,300,000 distinct CDR3 sequences, 25% of them singletons. These data were also filed under a second study, of T cells of mothers and their children. That investigation notes: The people who donated were three healthy Caucasian mothers and their six children.

Sequencing was done on a sample of blood. The chain uses TRBV19 and TRBJ1-2; D is unclear. This TCR derives from a girl aged 2-15 years in good health. CDR3 coding DNA: TGTGCCACCAGAGCCGGCAGCTACACCTTC. Amino acid sequence: CATRAGSYTF.